These 28 T cell receptor beta chains originate from one sample sequenced in a study of metastatic and nonmetastatic thyroid tumors. Until they underwent thyroid surgery, no patient had received any treatment. With MiXCR, TCRdb called clones anew from the PCR reads. The sample has about 27,000 clones, 15% to 20% seen once. Sequenced sample: blood. These receptors all stem from a male donor with papillary thyroid cancer or a benign thyroid nodule (not recorded which). Some clones in this sample may be carry-over from other donors' samples.

This chain joins TRBV20-1 and TRBJ2-1; unclear D gene. The CDR3 has 16 amino acids. CDR1 is DFQATT, CDR2 SNEGSKA, per germline (reference sequence). V dropped 4 bases and J dropped 3 bases, with 19 bases sitting between them. The chain's CDR3 is CSANPAGRPFYNEQFF. CDR3 nucleotides: TGCAGTGCTAATCCTGCCGGGCGTCCTTTCTACAATGAGCAGTTCTTC.

This clone was counted ten times or more. The chain couples TRBV19 to TRBJ2-5; 7 nucleotides match TRBD2. The J segment lost 5 bases and the V segment lost 3 bases, leaving 6 bases of the junction unmatched. The CDR3 covers 14 residues. CDR1 is LNHDA and CDR2 is SQIVND in the germline V gene (reference sequence). The CDR3 region has the DNA TGTGCCAGTAGTATCGGAGTGGGGGGGGAGACCCAGTACTTC. It encodes CASSIGVGGETQYF. Full variable domain (rest looked up from reference TRBV19 and TRBJ2-5): DGGITQSPKYLFRKEGQNVTLSCEQNLNHDAMYWYRQDPGQGLRLIYYSQIVNDFQKGDIAEGYSVSREKKESFPLTVTSAQKNPTAFYLCASSIGVGGETQYFGPGTRLLVL.

This clone came up many times. A read error may be the cause here, since a much bigger clone is one base away. The CDR3 sequence: CASSSVDNEAFF. Written as DNA, the CDR3 is TGTGCCAGCAGCTCAGTGGACAATGAAGCTTTCTTT. V and J are TRBV11-3 and TRBJ1-1; TRBD1 might be the D (5 bases). Trimming cost V 4 bases and J 7 bases, with 10 bases left between them. The germline V gene has CDR1 SGHNT and CDR2 YENEEA. The CDR3 extends over 12 amino acids. The full variable domain, with the rest looked up from reference TRBV11-3 and TRBJ1-1, is EAGVVQSPRYKIIEKKQPVAFWCNPISGHNTLYWYLQNLGQGPELLIRYENEEAVDDSQLPKDRFSAERLKGVDSTLKIQPAELGDSAVYLCASSSVDNEAFFGQGTRLTVV.

The rearrangement links TRBV30 to TRBJ1-2, with D possibly TRBD1 on 5 matching bases. The CDR3 has 12 residues. The germline gives CDR1 GTSNPN, CDR2 SVGIG (reference sequence). The V gene lost 5 bases and the J gene lost 4 bases, with 11 bases spanning the gap. CDR3 sequence reads: CAWAVRAYGYTF. The CDR3 DNA sequence: TGTGCCTGGGCAGTCAGGGCCTATGGCTACACCTTC. Full variable domain (missing parts from reference TRBV30 and TRBJ1-2): SQTIHQWPATLVQPVGSPLSLECTVEGTSNPNLYWYRQAAGRGLQLLFYSVGIGQISSEVPQNLSASRPQDRQFILSSKKLLLSDSGFYLCAWAVRAYGYTFGSGTRLTVV.

This clone showed up just a few times. The junction departs from germline at one end; a sequencing error may be responsible. The CDR3 bases are TGTGCCAGCATGAGTGTAGCGGCCCTTAGCTCCTACAATGAGCAGTTCTTT. Translated, it gives CASMSVAALSSYNEQFF. The chain has TRBV6-1 and TRBJ2-1; perhaps TRBD2 as D (6 bases). Germline V gene lookup returns CDR1 MNHNS and CDR2 SASEGT. The length of the CDR3 is 17 residues.

V gene TRBV6-1 combines with J gene TRBJ2-1, with D possibly being TRBD1 (6 bases). The V gene's germline CDR1 is MNHNS and CDR2 SASEGT. The CDR3 has 15 amino acids. V was shortened by 5 bases and J by 4 bases, with 15 bases between the two germline ends. The CDR3 here is CASSNPGHNYNEQFF. The CDR3 DNA reads TGTGCCAGCAGTAATCCGGGACACAATTACAATGAGCAGTTCTTC.

This clone was counted at least ten times. The chain combines TRBV4-1 with TRBJ2-7; TRBD1 aligns across 11 bases. Germline trimming cut 4 bases from V and 2 bases from J; bases unmatched to any gene: 10. Germline V gene lookup returns CDR1 MGHRA and CDR2 YSYEKL. The CDR3 spans 17 residues. In DNA form, the CDR3 reads TGCGCCAGCAGCCGAGGCATGGGACAGGGGGAGACCTACGAGCAGTACTTC. Translated: CASSRGMGQGETYEQYF.

The table lists this clone with a count of one. Mismatch with germline at one junction end may stem from a read error. The gene calls are TRBV5-4 and TRBJ2-1; D is unresolved. In germline, CDR1 is SGHNT, CDR2 YYREEE (reference sequence). The CDR3 length is 13 residues. The CDR3 spells CTSNGDSYNEQFF. The DNA for the CDR3 is TGTACCAGCAATGGTGACTCCTACAATGAGCAGTTCTTC.

This clone was seen at least ten times. The chain carries TRBV29-1 and TRBJ1-2, with a weak D call TRBD1 (6 bases). Germline V CDR1 and CDR2: SQVTM, ANQGSEA. The CDR3 is 12 residues long. V was clipped by 4 bases and J by 6 bases, with 12 bases between them. This CDR3 reads CSVGQGRDGYTF. The DNA of the CDR3 is TGCAGCGTTGGGCAGGGGCGAGATGGCTACACCTTC.

In its sample, this clone is medium-sized (0.01 to 0.1%). The chain couples TRBV12-3 or TRBV12-4 to TRBJ2-1, with 10 bases lining up with TRBD2. V shed 1 base, J shed 10 bases, and the junction held 10 bases outside the gene matches. This CDR3 contains 16 residues. The CDR3 loop reads CASSLVRLAGVGEQFF. The CDR3 nucleotides read TGTGCCAGCAGTTTAGTACGTCTAGCGGGAGTCGGGGAGCAGTTCTTC.

There are a few counts of this clone. V and J are TRBV7-2 and TRBJ2-1; TRBD2 aligns across 7 bases. TRBJ2-7 matches the DNA end more closely, so the J call is doubtful. CDR1 is SGHTA and CDR2 is FQGNSA in the germline V gene. This CDR3 spans 15 amino acids. CDR3 protein: CASSLTGGGTYEQYF. As DNA, the CDR3 is TGTGCCAGCAGCCTAACGGGGGGAGGAACCTACGAGCAGTACTTC.

CDR3 residues: CSARPPKSAVDEQFF. Written as DNA, the CDR3 is TGCAGTGCTAGACCCCCAAAGTCCGCCGTGGATGAGCAGTTCTTC. The V and J genes are TRBV20-1 and TRBJ2-1; D gene unclear. Trimming stripped 2 bases from V and 8 bases from J, with 19 bases between. The CDR3 length is 15 residues. Germline-derived CDR1 and CDR2 are DFQATT and SNEGSKA (reference sequence).

This clone has only one observation. V and J are TRBV20-1 and TRBJ2-1; a possible D gene is TRBD2 (6 bases). Germline-derived CDR1 and CDR2 are DFQATT and SNEGSKA (reference sequence). The CDR3 contains 14 residues. The V and J ends lost 5 bases and 4 bases respectively, with 15 bases between them. CDR3 DNA: TGCAGTGCTGTGGAGGAGGGCCTTTACAATGAGCAGTTCTTC. Translating gives CSAVEEGLYNEQFF.

Many counts were recorded for this clone. This chain uses TRBV5-5 with TRBJ2-7, with 10 bases matching TRBD2. Germline loops: CDR1 SGHKS, CDR2 YYEKEE (reference sequence). Unmatched junction bases numbered 7, after V lost 2 bases and J lost 2 bases. The length of the CDR3 is 16 residues. CDR3 sequence: CASSFWTSGPPYEQYF. CDR3 coding DNA: TGTGCCAGCAGCTTTTGGACTAGCGGACCCCCCTACGAGCAGTACTTC.

This clone was picked up a small number of times. This chain links TRBV6-1 with TRBJ1-6; 8 bases are a match to TRBD1. The CDR3 is 14 residues long. J gave up 8 bases and V 8 bases, and 8 bases lay outside the gene matches. Germline V gene lookup returns CDR1 MNHNS and CDR2 SASEGT. CDR3 region: CASSEGQDYSPLHF. CDR3 in DNA: TGTGCCAGCTCCGAGGGACAGGATTATTCACCCCTCCACTTT.

This clone was observed a handful of times. CDR3 nucleotide sequence: TGTGCCAGCAGTCTCTTAAGAGGTTGGGTCGGTAATGTGGGTGAGCAGTTCTTC. Its protein product is CASSLLRGWVGNVGEQFF. The chain uses TRBV27 and TRBJ2-1; no clear D gene. Between the trimmed V and J ends, which lost 5 bases and 9 bases, there was a span of 29 bases. Germline V lookup: CDR1 MNHEY, CDR2 SMNVEV (reference sequence). CDR3 length equals 18 residues.

This clone was recorded at least ten times. The chain has TRBV7-9 and TRBJ1-4; D unresolved. CDR1 and CDR2 (germline): SEHNR, FQNEAQ (reference sequence). V shed 3 bases and J shed 8 bases, with 10 bases lying between them. The CDR3 sequence is 13 residues long. CDR3 sequence reads: CASSFSDVEKLFF. DNA of the CDR3: TGTGCCAGCAGCTTCAGTGACGTCGAAAAACTGTTTTTT.

This clone was observed many times. The rearrangement uses TRBV7-6 and TRBJ2-7, with 9 bases identical to TRBD1. The V gene's germline CDR1 is SGHVS and CDR2 FNYEAQ. The length of the CDR3 is 16 residues. The junction had 11 bases not matched to a gene; V was cut back by 3 bases and J by 5 bases. The CDR3 DNA reads TGTGCCAGCAGCTTCCGTCCCGGGACAGGGTTTCACGAGCAGTACTTC. Encoded protein: CASSFRPGTGFHEQYF. The complete variable domain, with remaining parts taken from reference TRBV7-6 and TRBJ2-7, reads GAGVSQSPRYKVTKRGQDVALRCDPISGHVSLYWYRQALGQGPEFLTYFNYEAQQDKSGLPNDRFSAERPEGSISTLTIQRTEQRDSAMYRCASSFRPGTGFHEQYFGPGTRLTVT.

The sample holds many counts of this clone. The chain employs TRBV9 and TRBJ1-5; 7 positions agree with TRBD1. This CDR3 spans 15 amino acids. The V gene's germline CDR1 is SGDLS and CDR2 YYNGEE. The V segment lost 4 bases and the J segment 3 bases; nucleotides outside the gene matches: 7. The CDR3 protein is CASSLGTAYNQPQHF. In DNA form, the CDR3 reads TGTGCCAGCAGCCTAGGGACAGCTTACAATCAGCCCCAGCATTTT.

This clone is categorized as medium-sized. The chain combines TRBV28 with TRBJ1-5; no definite D call. CDR3 length: 12 amino acids. Trimming removed 9 bases at V and 6 bases at J, with 12 bases between. Germline values: CDR1 MDHEN, CDR2 SYDVKM. The CDR3 region is CASRPISQPQHF. The CDR3 DNA reads as TGTGCCAGTAGACCGATAAGTCAGCCCCAGCATTTT. The full variable domain, with the rest looked up from reference TRBV28 and TRBJ1-5, is DVKVTQSSRYLVKRTGEKVFLECVQDMDHENMFWYRQDPGLGLRLIYFSYDVKMKEKGDIPEGYSVSREKKERFSLILESASTNQTSMYLCASRPISQPQHFGDGTRLSIL.

This clone was seen repeatedly, ten times or more. The chain couples TRBV6-5 to TRBJ1-2; D gene ambiguous. V lost 3 bases, J lost 0 bases, and 11 bases lay in between. The CDR3 runs 15 residues. Germline V lookup: CDR1 MNHEY, CDR2 SVGAGI. CDR3 nucleotides: TGTGCCAGCAGTTATCAGTCGGCCGCTAACTATGGCTACACCTTC. Residues: CASSYQSAANYGYTF.

This clone was recorded a few times. One end of the junction does not line up with germline, which may come from a read error. The chain employs TRBV19 and TRBJ2-1; D might be TRBD1 or TRBD2, each matching 5 bases. Germline V gene data show CDR1 as LNHDA and CDR2 as SQIVND (reference sequence). The CDR3 spans 14 residues. The CDR3 DNA reads as TGTGCCAGCCGGGACGCCATCTCCTACAATGAGCAGCTCTTC. It is translated as CASRDAISYNEQLF.

This clone appeared many times. The same CDR3 arises from other DNA sequences in this sample as well. The rearrangement links TRBV7-9 to TRBJ2-5; a possible D gene is TRBD2 (6 bases). CDR1 is SEHNR, CDR2 FQNEAQ, per germline (reference sequence). Trimming took off 5 bases at V and 3 bases at J, with 10 bases between the two ends. The CDR3 has 13 residues. This CDR3 is CASSPTREETQYF. The DNA of the CDR3 is TGTGCCAGCAGCCCGACTAGAGAAGAGACCCAGTACTTC.

The chain recombines TRBV9 with TRBJ2-2; a possible D gene is TRBD1 (5 bases). Trimming left V 0 bases short and J 2 bases short, with 8 bases between. The CDR3 consists of 15 residues. Germline CDR1 and CDR2: SGDLS and YYNGEE. CDR3 protein: CASSVAGINTGELFF. The CDR3 DNA follows: TGTGCCAGCAGCGTAGCAGGGATTAACACCGGGGAGCTGTTTTTT. Combining the CDR3 with reference TRBV9 and TRBJ2-2 gives the whole variable domain DSGVTQTPKHLITATGQRVTLRCSPRSGDLSVYWYQQSLDQGLQFLIQYYNGEERAKGNILERFSAQQFPDLHSELNLSSLELGDSALYFCASSVAGINTGELFFGEGSRLTVL.

At least ten counts were recorded for this clone. J is TRBJ1-2 and V is TRBV7-9; TRBD1 agrees at 9 bases. The CDR3 loop spans 13 amino acids. CDR1 and CDR2 (germline): SEHNR, FQNEAQ (reference sequence). With 4 bases clipped from V and 8 bases from J, the junction kept 5 bases outside the gene matches. The CDR3: CASSWTGAWGYTF. The CDR3 DNA sequence: TGTGCCAGCAGCTGGACAGGGGCGTGGGGCTACACCTTC.

Of note for this clone: Sequence at one end of the junction differs from germline and may be a read error. The chain couples TRBV18 to TRBJ2-5, with 10 bases that match TRBD1. CDR1 and CDR2 from the germline V gene are KGHSH and LQKENI. This CDR3 is built from 14 residues. CDR3 coding DNA: TGTGCCGGCTCAAAAGACAGGGGGCAAGAGACCCAGTACTTT. Protein product: CAGSKDRGQETQYF.

This clone was counted ten times or more. V and J are TRBV7-2 and TRBJ2-7; 9 bases are shared with TRBD1. This CDR3 contains 15 residues. The germline V gene has CDR1 SGHTA and CDR2 FQGNSA. V shed 3 bases and J 5 bases; nucleotides not matched to a gene: 8. The CDR3 sequence: CASSFQGTGFNEQYF. The CDR3 nucleotides are TGTGCCAGCAGCTTCCAGGGGACAGGGTTTAACGAGCAGTACTTC.

This clone was found many times. The chain uses TRBV9 and TRBJ1-2; D unclear. The germline CDR1 and CDR2 sequences are SGDLS and YYNGEE. The CDR3 has 14 residues. Trimming removed 3 bases at V and 7 bases at J, with 16 bases between. Written as DNA, the CDR3 is TGTGCCAGCAGCGCAACCGGGAGAGATCGTGGCTACACCTTC. Protein sequence: CASSATGRDRGYTF.